Listed below are T cell receptor beta chains from one sample, sequenced in a study of blood T cell repertoires in COVID-19. The method was immunoSEQ multiplex PCR; TCRdb's version includes in-frame clones alone and lacks a portion of them. The sample lists approximately 210,000 clones; about four fifths were seen once. Sample: peripheral blood. Receptors originate from a woman at least 80 years old with acute or convalescent COVID-19. Both conserved end residues are part of each CDR3.

CDR3 protein	J gene	CDR3 length	V gene
CASSFSLRDSEAFF	TRBJ1-1	14	TRBV25-1
CASRRRDSNTQYF	TRBJ2-3	13	TRBV6-6
CAITREGPGELFF	TRBJ2-2	13	TRBV10-3
CASRTANNSPLHF	TRBJ1-6	13	TRBV28
CASSLGGGGAANEQFF	TRBJ2-1	16	TRBV5-1
CASSVALGTSVGQETQYF	TRBJ2-5	18	TRBV9
CASNTDRGGGYTF	TRBJ1-2	13	TRBV5-1
CSASHVKDQWSQESSPLHF	TRBJ1-6	19	TRBV20-1
CASSPTGTVSSPLHF	TRBJ1-6	15	TRBV27
CASHFGQTLNTEAFF	TRBJ1-1	15	TRBV7-8
CASSPSHTGGGSQPQHF	TRBJ1-5	17	TRBV6-6
CASSSGLGGEQFF	TRBJ2-1	13	TRBV5-5
CASSHQTGDEKLFF	TRBJ1-4	14	TRBV3-1/TRBV3-2
CSASSVWTPSREAFF	TRBJ1-1	15	TRBV20-1
CASSVGTGENQPQHF	TRBJ1-5	15	TRBV9
CASGFLGLAGGRNTGELFF	TRBJ2-2	19	TRBV12-5
CASSEGTVVQETQYF	TRBJ2-5	15	TRBV10-1
CASSSAFNRVIYGYTF	TRBJ1-2	16	TRBV7-9
CASSLGDRRSNEKLFF	TRBJ1-4	16	TRBV5-5
CAWAAVHGYTF	TRBJ1-2	11	TRBV30
CASSKDRDPGELFF	TRBJ2-2	14	TRBV7-9
CATRLEEGQTQYF	TRBJ2-5	13	TRBV11-3
CATSSSLAGTDTQYF	TRBJ2-3	15	TRBV15
CASSPAILRSSYNSPLHF	TRBJ1-6	18	TRBV18
CASSWDRGPYGYTF	TRBJ1-2	14	TRBV6-5
CASSSRDRNSPLHF	TRBJ1-6	14	TRBV6-6
CASSVDRGATNEKLFF	TRBJ1-4	16	TRBV5-1
CASSSRGAQARSPLHF	TRBJ1-6	16	TRBV19
CASSLEAGGMNTEAFF	TRBJ1-1	16	TRBV5-4
CASSPGQGRGMLPEKLFF	TRBJ1-4	18	TRBV14
CASSWTGDSAGELFF	TRBJ2-2	15	TRBV5-1
CASSLSGGLTETQYF	TRBJ2-5	15	TRBV5-1
CASQGYSYNSPLHF	TRBJ1-6	14	TRBV19
CASSVSPQGAWGNTEAFF	TRBJ1-1	18	TRBV9
CASSRDRALQGSGELFF	TRBJ2-2	17	TRBV3-1/TRBV3-2
CAWQQGAPYNSPLHF	TRBJ1-6	15	TRBV30
CASSQEFRVVSYTF	TRBJ1-2	14	TRBV3-1/TRBV3-2
CASSPRTSGAFHEQFF	TRBJ2-1	16	TRBV7-2
CASSTTGYYEQYF	TRBJ2-7	13	TRBV6-2/TRBV6-3
CASSTTTGQPQHF	TRBJ1-5	13	TRBV12-3/TRBV12-4
CASSELTGGNQPQHF	TRBJ1-5	15	TRBV6-1
CASSPRTSGSEQFF	TRBJ2-1	14	TRBV9
CASSEARQGASEYGYTF	TRBJ1-2	17	TRBV2
CASSRTGQFHNNEQFF	TRBJ2-1	16	TRBV7-9
CASSLRLAGGLQETQYF	TRBJ2-5	17	TRBV7-7
CASSPGTGGPANTGELFF	TRBJ2-2	18	TRBV9
CASLETGAYNSPLHF	TRBJ1-6	15	TRBV2
CATSVSSPGGTYGYTF	TRBJ1-2	16	TRBV24-1
CASSQDSRSNQPQHF	TRBJ1-5	15	TRBV4-3
CASRRENNSPLHF	TRBJ1-6	13	TRBV2
CASSPGTHTGELFF	TRBJ2-2	14	TRBV7-7
CASSEGKTGDTYEQYF	TRBJ2-7	16	TRBV2
CASSTDSPYEQYF	TRBJ2-7	13	TRBV18